One sample yielded the 9 T cell receptor beta chains listed below, sequenced in a study of Tregs in tolerant kidney transplant recipients. TCRdb's table, derived via immunoSEQ multiplex PCR, lists solely in-frame clones and lacks some. This sample yields approximately 100,000 clones, of which approximately 93% are seen a single time; 0.46% belongs to the top ten. Sequencing used CD4+ T cells from blood, obtained before the transplant. The receptors were gathered from a human donor who received a combined kidney and bone marrow transplant.

This clone has only one observation. The V and J genes are TRBV9 and TRBJ1-2; no clear D gene. Germline CDR1 is SGDLS and CDR2 is YYNGEE. The V gene lost 4 bases and the J gene lost 3 bases, with 13 bases spanning the gap. This CDR3 contains 14 residues. CDR3 sequence (DNA): TGTGCCAGCAGCCCCTCCGGCAGCGACTATGGCTACACCTTC. Translated: CASSPSGSDYGYTF.

V usage is TRBV18 and J usage is TRBJ2-6, with D perhaps matching TRBD1 (6 bases). There are 16 residues in the CDR3. The germline V and J ends were trimmed by 4 bases and 2 bases, with 12 bases remaining between them. Germline loops: CDR1 KGHSH, CDR2 LQKENI. The CDR3 nucleotides read TGTGCCAGCTCACTCAGACAGGCAACTGGGGCCAACGTCCTGACTTTC. Protein: CASSLRQATGANVLTF.

The chain couples TRBV21-1 to TRBJ2-5; TRBD2, the table's D call, lacks a check against the DNA. TRBV21-1 is flagged as a pseudogene. This CDR3 spans 16 amino acids. For the CDR3, the DNA is TGTGCCAGCAGCAAAGCGACGGGAGGGCCTATCGAGACCCAGTACTTC. The encoded protein is CASSKATGGPIETQYF.

The chain couples TRBV11-3 to TRBJ2-1; D is possibly TRBD2 (6 bases). This CDR3 has 17 amino acids. V was pared by 5 bases and J by 6 bases, with 23 bases between. Germline V gene sequence: CDR1 SGHNT, CDR2 YENEEA. This CDR3 is CASSPSFWGSSGNEQFF. The CDR3 DNA is TGTGCCAGCAGCCCATCATTTTGGGGGAGTAGCGGCAATGAGCAGTTCTTC. Supplemented by reference TRBV11-3 and TRBJ2-1, the full variable domain reads EAGVVQSPRYKIIEKKQPVAFWCNPISGHNTLYWYLQNLGQGPELLIRYENEEAVDDSQLPKDRFSAERLKGVDSTLKIQPAELGDSAVYLCASSPSFWGSSGNEQFFGPGTRLTVL.

The V and J genes are TRBV5-4 and TRBJ2-7; D may be TRBD2 (5 bases). The CDR3 covers 14 residues. Per germline, CDR1 SGHNT and CDR2 YYREEE (reference sequence). Trimming took off 4 bases at V and 7 bases at J, with 18 bases between the two ends. CDR3 region: CASSQEVRAEEQYF. DNA of the CDR3: TGTGCCAGCAGCCAGGAGGTAAGGGCAGAGGAGCAGTACTTC.

The V call is TRBV27, the J call TRBJ2-5; possible D gene TRBD2, 6 bases. The CDR3 spans 15 residues. Trimming left V 3 bases short and J 0 bases short, with 11 bases between. In germline, CDR1 is MNHEY, CDR2 SMNVEV (reference sequence). The CDR3 sequence: CASSLSGRHQETQYF. The CDR3 coding sequence is TGTGCCAGCAGTTTGAGTGGGAGGCACCAAGAGACCCAGTACTTC.

This chain joins TRBV5-5 and TRBJ2-1; 8 bases fit TRBD2. Germline values: CDR1 SGHKS, CDR2 YYEKEE (reference sequence). The V gene end was trimmed by 6 bases and the J gene end by 12 bases; junction bases not matched to a gene: 14. CDR3 length: 14 amino acids. CDR3 DNA: TGTGCCAGCAAACGGCTAGCGGGTTCCGGGGGGCAGTTCTTC. This encodes CASKRLAGSGGQFF.

V gene TRBV6-5 combines with J gene TRBJ1-1; possibly TRBD1 for D (5 bases). CDR1 is MNHEY and CDR2 is SVGAGI in the germline V gene. The CDR3 loop spans 15 amino acids. Trimming pared 2 bases from V and 3 bases from J, leaving 13 bases between. The CDR3 loop is CASSYAGVGDTEAFF. CDR3 nucleotide sequence: TGTGCCAGCAGTTACGCGGGGGTTGGGGACACTGAAGCTTTCTTT.

The V call is TRBV4-3, the J call TRBJ1-5, with D maybe TRBD1 (6 bases). The germline gives CDR1 LGHNA, CDR2 YSLEER. The CDR3 spans 17 residues. Trimming stripped 2 bases from V and 3 bases from J, with 17 bases between. The CDR3 DNA is TGCGCCAGCAGCCAAAGTACAGGGCCCGGGGTCAATCAGCCCCAGCATTTT. Its protein is CASSQSTGPGVNQPQHF.